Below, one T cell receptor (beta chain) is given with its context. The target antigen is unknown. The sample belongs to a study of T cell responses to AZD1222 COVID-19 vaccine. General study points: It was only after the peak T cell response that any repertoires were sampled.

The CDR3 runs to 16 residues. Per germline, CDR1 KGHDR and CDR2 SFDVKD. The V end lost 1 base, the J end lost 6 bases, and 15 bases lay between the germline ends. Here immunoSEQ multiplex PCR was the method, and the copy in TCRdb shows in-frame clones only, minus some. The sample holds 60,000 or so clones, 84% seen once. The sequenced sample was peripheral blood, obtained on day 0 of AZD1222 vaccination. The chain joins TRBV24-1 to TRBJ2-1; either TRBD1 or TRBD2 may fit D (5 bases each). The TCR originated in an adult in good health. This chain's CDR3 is CATSDFGPGGGNEQFF. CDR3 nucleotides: TGTGCCACCAGTGATTTCGGGCCGGGTGGGGGCAATGAGCAGTTCTTC.